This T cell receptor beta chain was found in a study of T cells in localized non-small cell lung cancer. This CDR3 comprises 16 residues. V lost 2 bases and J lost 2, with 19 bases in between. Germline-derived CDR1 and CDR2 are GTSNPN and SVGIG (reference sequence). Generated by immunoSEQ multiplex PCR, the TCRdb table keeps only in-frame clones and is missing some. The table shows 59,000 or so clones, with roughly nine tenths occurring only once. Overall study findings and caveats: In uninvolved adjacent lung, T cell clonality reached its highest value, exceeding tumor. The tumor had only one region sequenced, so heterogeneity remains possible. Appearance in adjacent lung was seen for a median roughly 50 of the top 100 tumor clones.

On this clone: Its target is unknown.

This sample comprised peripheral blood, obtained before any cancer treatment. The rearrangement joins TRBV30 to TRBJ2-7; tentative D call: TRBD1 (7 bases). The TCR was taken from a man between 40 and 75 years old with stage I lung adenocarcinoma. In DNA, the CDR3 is TGTGCCTGGAGTATCTCAGGAGGAGGGGGCGCCTACGAGCAGTACTTC. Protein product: CAWSISGGGGAYEQYF.